The clone carrying this TCR beta chain was seen only once. What it binds is unknown. Using immunoSEQ multiplex PCR, the repertoire was profiled, and TCRdb retains in-frame clones only, with some absent. The sample yields approximately 130,000 clones, approximately 88% seen once. The data originate from a study of T cell responses to AZD1222 COVID-19 vaccine. Study-wide results and caveats: Baseline seropositivity characterized only six AZD1222 recipients. There were vaccine-associated CD4 TCRs across spike, dominant at 160-218 and 743-854.

Sequenced here: peripheral blood, sampled 28 days after the second AZD1222 dose. The clonotype originates from an adult who received the AZD1222 COVID-19 vaccine.

The CDR3 coding sequence is TGTGCCAGCAGCGTAGAAGGGGGGCTGGTCGATACGCAGTATTTT. Translated: CASSVEGGLVDTQYF. V gene TRBV9 combines with J gene TRBJ2-3, with D perhaps being TRBD1 or TRBD2 (6 bases each). The CDR3 runs 15 residues. The germline V gene encodes CDR1 SGDLS and CDR2 YYNGEE. Between the trimmed V and J ends, which lost 0 bases and 6 bases, there was a span of 14 bases. The full variable domain, rest sourced from reference TRBV9 and TRBJ2-3, is DSGVTQTPKHLITATGQRVTLRCSPRSGDLSVYWYQQSLDQGLQFLIQYYNGEERAKGNILERFSAQQFPDLHSELNLSSLELGDSALYFCASSVEGGLVDTQYFGPGTRLTVL.